The rows below give T cell receptor beta chains drawn from one sample of a study of T cell repertoires in cytomegalovirus infection. These receptors' antigens are unknown. Via MiXCR, TCRdb re-called the reads, giving one row per CDR3 protein. The sample lists about 130,000 distinct CDR3 sequences; roughly a quarter were seen once. The specimen was PBMCs, sequenced either directly or after in vitro stimulation (not recorded which). Receptors were obtained from a human donor in good health (CMV status not recorded). Some clones in this sample may be carry-over from other donors' samples. The CDR3 runs from the conserved cysteine through the conserved F or W. Fields, in order: J gene, D gene, V gene, clone size, CDR3 protein, CDR3 DNA. A D gene is named only where the DNA matches it firmly. Size tells how often a clone was seen (once, few, many) or the class of an expanded clone, and some rows leave it out.

TRBJ1-5,.,TRBV7-2,many,CASSLGGGGQPQHF,TGTGCCAGCAGCTTAGGAGGCGGCGGCCAGCCCCAGCATTTT
TRBJ2-2,.,TRBV7-8,many,CASSVLYSRETGELFF,TGTGCCAGCAGCGTTCTATATTCACGAGAGACCGGGGAGCTGTTTTTT
TRBJ1-4,.,TRBV19,many,CASSAGSSQKLFF,TGTGCCAGTAGTGCCGGGTCCAGTCAAAAACTGTTTTTT
TRBJ2-5,.,TRBV7-2,few,CASSPSRGKTQYF,TGTGCCAGCAGCCCCTCAAGGGGGAAGACCCAGTACTTC
TRBJ2-5,.,TRBV7-9,few,CASSLSSDNRWETQYF,TGTGCCAGCAGCCTTTCCTCCGATAACAGATGGGAGACCCAGTACTTC
TRBJ2-1,TRBD2,TRBV19,.,CASSVQLAGGLNEQFF,TGTGCCAGTAGTGTTCAACTAGCGGGAGGGCTCAATGAGCAGTTCTTC
TRBJ1-6,.,TRBV19,few,CASRPRSSYNSPLHF,TGTGCCAGTAGGCCGAGGAGCTCCTATAATTCACCCCTCCACTTT
TRBJ1-5,.,TRBV7-4,.,CASSHTQGMGGNQPQHF,TGTGCCAGCAGCCACACGCAGGGGATGGGAGGCAATCAGCCCCAGCATTTT
TRBJ2-1,.,TRBV7-2,many,CASSLAQPGVEQFF,TGTGCCAGCAGCTTAGCGCAGCCGGGAGTCGAGCAGTTCTTC
TRBJ2-7,TRBD1,TRBV30,few,CAWSVGTGSYEQYF,TGTGCCTGGAGTGTAGGGACAGGGTCCTACGAGCAGTACTTC
TRBJ1-6,.,TRBV14,.,CASSQDSNRVNSPLHF,TGTGCCAGCAGCCAAGACAGCAACCGCGTTAATTCACCCCTCCACTTT
TRBJ2-1,TRBD2,TRBV4-2,many,CASSQGTSGDNEQFF,TGTGCCAGCAGCCAAGGGACTAGCGGAGACAATGAGCAGTTCTTC
TRBJ2-1,.,TRBV12-3/TRBV12-4,.,CASSSVYNEQFF,TGTGCCAGCAGCTCGGTGTACAATGAGCAGTTCTTC
TRBJ2-5,.,TRBV15,.,CATSSPGVQETQYF,TGTGCCACCAGCAGCCCCGGGGTCCAAGAGACCCAGTACTTC
TRBJ2-1,TRBD1,TRBV7-9,.,CASSSPDRVGNEQFF,TGTGCCAGCAGCTCTCCTGACAGGGTAGGCAATGAGCAGTTCTTC
TRBJ2-7,.,TRBV6-1,many,CASSAGRGPRVYEQYF,TGTGCCAGCAGTGCCGGCAGGGGACCCCGCGTCTACGAGCAGTACTTC
TRBJ2-3,.,TRBV5-4,.,CASSARTRFTDTQYF,TGTGCCAGCAGTGCTAGGACCCGCTTCACAGATACGCAGTATTTT
TRBJ2-1,.,TRBV7-2,many,CASSLGLGYNEQFF,TGTGCCAGCAGCTTAGGGCTAGGCTACAATGAGCAGTTCTTC
TRBJ1-2,.,TRBV7-2,many,CASSPGATYGYTF,TGTGCCAGCAGCCCAGGAGCTACCTATGGCTACACCTTC
TRBJ2-3,TRBD1,TRBV19,few,CASSDPRRGRVDTQYF,TGTGCCAGTAGTGACCCCCGCAGGGGGCGAGTAGATACGCAGTATTTT
TRBJ2-5,.,TRBV7-8,many,CASSLVGAKTQYF,TGTGCCAGCAGCTTAGTAGGGGCCAAGACCCAGTACTTC
TRBJ1-4,.,TRBV30,.,CAWSRDPRKLFF,TGTGCCTGGAGTAGGGACCCTCGAAAACTGTTTTTT
TRBJ1-5,TRBD1,TRBV7-8,many,CASSAGQYSNQPQHF,TGTGCCAGCAGCGCGGGACAGTATAGCAATCAGCCCCAGCATTTT
TRBJ2-3,.,TRBV20-1,few,CSARRAVGVLRAQYF,TGCAGTGCTCGGCGTGCGGTGGGAGTCTTGAGGGCGCAGTATTTT
TRBJ2-2,.,TRBV15,.,CATDPGAPNTGELFF,TGTGCCACAGACCCAGGGGCCCCCAACACCGGGGAGCTGTTTTTT
TRBJ2-5,.,TRBV6-1,few,CASSRDSETQYF,TGTGCCAGCAGCAGGGATTCAGAGACCCAGTACTTC
TRBJ1-4,TRBD1,TRBV5-6,.,CASSLRTGGENEKLFF,TGTGCCAGCAGCCTTCGGACAGGGGGCGAGAATGAAAAACTGTTTTTT
TRBJ2-5,TRBD2,TRBV7-2,few,CASSSLAGGWETQYF,TGTGCCAGCAGCTCGCTAGCGGGAGGGTGGGAGACCCAGTACTTC
TRBJ1-1,.,TRBV7-2,many,CASSLKRTDGSEAFF,TGTGCCAGCAGCTTAAAGCGGACAGACGGCTCTGAAGCTTTCTTT
TRBJ1-2,.,TRBV11-3,.,CASSLRGGDYGYTF,TGTGCCAGCAGCTTACGCGGGGGCGACTATGGCTACACCTTC
TRBJ2-1,TRBD2,TRBV6-2/TRBV6-3,few,CASRIAGGRSYNEQFF,TGTGCCAGCAGAATCGCCGGCGGGAGATCCTACAATGAGCAGTTCTTC
TRBJ2-3,.,TRBV5-8,.,CASSLGKKGIDTQYF,TGTGCCAGCAGCTTGGGAAAAAAGGGGATAGATACGCAGTATTTT
TRBJ2-1,.,TRBV19,many,CASSIGGVSYNEQFF,TGTGCCAGTAGTATAGGGGGGGTCTCCTACAATGAGCAGTTCTTC
TRBJ2-1,.,TRBV20-1,few,CSANGGTRSHNEQFF,TGCAGTGCGAACGGCGGGACTCGTTCACACAATGAGCAGTTCTTC
TRBJ1-1,.,TRBV29-1,.,CSCTGQMNTEAFF,TGCAGCTGTACAGGGCAGATGAACACTGAAGCTTTCTTT
TRBJ2-2,TRBD2,TRBV20-1,few,CSATSGLAGGPGGELFF,TGCAGTGCTACCTCCGGGCTAGCGGGAGGGCCCGGCGGGGAGCTGTTTTTT
TRBJ2-5,.,TRBV28,few,CASSFLGEKETQYF,TGTGCCAGCAGTTTCTTAGGGGAGAAGGAGACCCAGTACTTC
TRBJ2-2,TRBD2,TRBV7-2,few,CASSPGGSGRWSGELFF,TGTGCCAGCAGCCCCGGGGGTAGCGGGAGGTGGTCCGGGGAGCTGTTTTTT
TRBJ2-1,TRBD2,TRBV11-3,few,CASSLGLAGGVNEQFF,TGTGCCAGCAGCTTAGGACTAGCGGGAGGGGTCAATGAGCAGTTCTTC
TRBJ2-7,.,TRBV6-6,few,CASTPQRRAYEQYF,TGTGCCAGCACACCCCAAAGAAGGGCCTACGAGCAGTACTTC
TRBJ2-5,.,TRBV7-8,few,CASCREQGEETQYF,TGTGCCAGCTGCAGGGAGCAGGGAGAAGAGACCCAGTACTTC
TRBJ1-1,.,TRBV12-5,.,CASGLTGSEAFF,TGTGCTAGTGGTTTAACAGGGTCTGAAGCTTTCTTT
TRBJ1-1,.,TRBV7-8,many,CASSLGAGVTEAFF,TGTGCCAGCAGCTTAGGGGCAGGGGTTACTGAAGCTTTCTTT
TRBJ2-1,.,TRBV4-3,.,CASSQFLTGLVYNEQFF,TGCGCCAGCAGCCAATTCCTGACAGGACTAGTGTACAATGAGCAGTTCTTC
TRBJ2-3,.,TRBV12-3/TRBV12-4,many,CASSFGGASTDTQYF,TGTGCCAGCAGTTTCGGCGGGGCTAGCACAGATACGCAGTATTTT
TRBJ2-1,TRBD2,TRBV6-1,many,CASSALAGGSNEQFF,TGTGCCAGCAGCGCGTTGGCGGGAGGTTCGAATGAGCAGTTCTTC
TRBJ1-2,.,TRBV10-3,.,CAISESGREYGYTF,TGTGCCATCAGTGAATCGGGACGGGAATATGGCTACACCTTC
TRBJ2-3,TRBD2,TRBV10-3,.,CAISEGRGQTPVTDTQYF,TGTGCCATCAGTGAGGGGAGGGGTCAGACACCGGTAACAGATACGCAGTATTTT
TRBJ1-4,TRBD1,TRBV14,.,CASSQDGQGHNEKLFF,TGTGCCAGCAGCCAAGACGGACAGGGGCATAATGAAAAACTGTTTTTT